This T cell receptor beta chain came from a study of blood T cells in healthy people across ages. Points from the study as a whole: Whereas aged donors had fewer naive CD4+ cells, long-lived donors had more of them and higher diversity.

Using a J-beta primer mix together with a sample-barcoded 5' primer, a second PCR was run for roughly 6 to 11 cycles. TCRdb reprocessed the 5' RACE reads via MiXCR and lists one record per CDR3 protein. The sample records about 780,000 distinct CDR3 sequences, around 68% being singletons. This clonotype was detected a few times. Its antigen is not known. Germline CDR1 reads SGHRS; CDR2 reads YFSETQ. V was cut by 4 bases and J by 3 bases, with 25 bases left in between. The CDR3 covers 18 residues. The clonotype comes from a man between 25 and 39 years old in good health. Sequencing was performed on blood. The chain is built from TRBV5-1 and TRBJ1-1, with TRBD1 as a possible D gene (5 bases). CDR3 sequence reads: CASSRNRGLRHLDTEAFF. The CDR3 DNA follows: TGCGCCAGCAGCCGGAATCGGGGACTAAGGCACTTGGACACTGAAGCTTTCTTT.